These T cell receptor beta chains were read from a single sample in a study of blood T cells in healthy people across ages. TCRdb reprocessed the 5' RACE reads with MiXCR, giving one entry per CDR3 protein. The sample holds roughly 2 million distinct CDR3 sequences; just under 50% are singletons and the top ten take approximately 2%. Sequencing used blood. Every receptor here comes from a woman between 40 and 50 years old in good health. CDR3s include the opening cysteine and the closing phenylalanine or tryptophan. D genes are given only for firm matches. Some rows have no size entry. The others give once, few or many, or a class for an expanded clone.

J gene	V gene	D gene	clone size	CDR3 DNA	CDR3 protein
TRBJ2-5	TRBV24-1	TRBD1	few	TGTGCCACCAGTGACGGGGGACAGGGGGCAATAATGGAGACCCAGTACTTC	CATSDGGQGAIMETQYF
TRBJ1-4	TRBV27	TRBD1	once	TGTGCCAGCAGTTTGAGCTCAGGGGGCGTTGAAAAACTGTTTTTT	CASSLSSGGVEKLFF
TRBJ2-3	TRBV7-3	TRBD2	-	TGTGCCAGCAGCTTAATGGGACTAGCGGCGGATACGCAGTATTTT	CASSLMGLAADTQYF
TRBJ2-7	TRBV6-2/TRBV6-3	-	-	TGTGCCAGCAACTTAGCGGCCTCCTACAATGAGCAGTACTTC	CASNLAASYNEQYF
TRBJ2-3	TRBV24-1	-	few	TGTGCCACCAGTGATAGTTTTGCGGGGATCGAGGAGACGCAGTATTTT	CATSDSFAGIEETQYF
TRBJ2-7	TRBV6-5	-	many	TGTGCCAGCAGTTCGGGCAGGGGCGCTTACGAGCAGTACTTC	CASSSGRGAYEQYF
TRBJ2-5	TRBV6-6	-	-	TGTGCCAGCACGCCTCGGCAGAACCAAGAGACCCAGTACTTC	CASTPRQNQETQYF
TRBJ2-1	TRBV19	-	-	TGTGCCAGTAGTATAGTTACTAGCCGCAATGAGCAGTTCTTC	CASSIVTSRNEQFF
TRBJ2-5	TRBV5-1	TRBD1	-	TGCGCCAGCAGCACCCACCCTCAGGGGGCGGGCGAGACCCAGTACTTC	CASSTHPQGAGETQYF
TRBJ1-2	TRBV29-1	-	-	TGCAGCGTTGAAAGGAGGACAGAATGGGGCTACACCTTC	CSVERRTEWGYTF
TRBJ2-5	TRBV27	TRBD2	-	TGTGCCAGCAGTTTATTCCCGGCGGGGGGAGAGACCCAGTACTTC	CASSLFPAGGETQYF
TRBJ2-1	TRBV24-1	TRBD1	-	TGTGCCACCAGTGATCCGGGACAGTTCTGCAATGAGCAGTTCTTC	CATSDPGQFCNEQFF
TRBJ2-1	TRBV5-1	TRBD2	few	TGCGCCAGCAGCGGGGACTACGACAATGAGCAGTTCTTC	CASSGDYDNEQFF
TRBJ2-7	TRBV4-3	TRBD2	-	TGCGCCAGCAGCCCATCCATAGCGGGGGGCTACAATGAGCAGTACTTC	CASSPSIAGGYNEQYF
TRBJ2-1	TRBV10-3	TRBD2	-	TGTGCCATCAGTGAGGGACGGGGGGGCACCTACAATGAGCAGTTCTTC	CAISEGRGGTYNEQFF
TRBJ2-1	TRBV6-2/TRBV6-3	TRBD1	few	TGTGCCAGCAGTTACTCCCTCACCTACCGGGACAGCCTTCATGAGCAGTTCTTC	CASSYSLTYRDSLHEQFF
TRBJ2-1	TRBV28	TRBD1	-	TGTGCCAGCAGTTTTGACAGGGGATCGTATGAGCAGTTCTTC	CASSFDRGSYEQFF
TRBJ2-2	TRBV4-1	TRBD1	-	TGCGCCAGCAGCCAAGTGGGACAGGGGTACACCGGGGAGCTGTTTTTT	CASSQVGQGYTGELFF
TRBJ2-7	TRBV7-9	TRBD1	-	TGTGCCAGCAGCCAATCCCAGGGGGCGCCGAGAGAGGCCCAGTACTTC	CASSQSQGAPREAQYF
TRBJ1-5	TRBV20-1	TRBD1	-	TGCAGTGCTAGAAGGACACCGGGACAGGCAAACCCTTTGAGCAATCAGCCCCAGCATTTT	CSARRTPGQANPLSNQPQHF
TRBJ2-7	TRBV4-2	-	-	TGTGCCAGCAGCCAAGATCTGCGGCAGGGAGGCTACGAGCAGTACTTC	CASSQDLRQGGYEQYF
TRBJ1-2	TRBV10-3	TRBD1	-	TGTACCATCAACGGGCAGGGGGAGTCGCAGGGCTACACCTTC	CTINGQGESQGYTF
TRBJ2-7	TRBV4-3	-	few	TGCGCCAGCAGCCAAAGAGGTCTAGGGGCCTACGAGCAGTACTTC	CASSQRGLGAYEQYF
TRBJ2-5	TRBV24-1	TRBD1	-	TGTGCCACCAGTGATTTTGCCGGGACAGGTCTCGAGACCCAGTACTTC	CATSDFAGTGLETQYF
TRBJ2-1	TRBV4-3	-	-	TGCGCCAGCAGCCAAGACGAGGTCGGTAATGAGCAGTTCTTC	CASSQDEVGNEQFF
TRBJ1-5	TRBV13	-	-	TGTGCCAGCAGCTTTAAGGCAGGGCTGGTCAATCAGCCCCAGCATTTT	CASSFKAGLVNQPQHF
TRBJ2-7	TRBV5-5	TRBD2	-	TGTGCCAGCAGGCGAGCGGGGTCTTCCTCCTACGGGCAGTACTTC	CASRRAGSSSYGQYF
TRBJ1-1	TRBV28	-	-	TGTGCCAGCAGTTTCGGTACGGGGGACCGGTCTGAAGCTTTCTTT	CASSFGTGDRSEAFF
TRBJ1-1	TRBV20-1	-	many	TGCAGTGCTAGAAGTAATTGGGACACTGAAGCTTTCTTT	CSARSNWDTEAFF
TRBJ1-1	TRBV6-2/TRBV6-3	-	-	TGTGCCAGCAGTTACCGACCCTGGACTCCGGAGAACACTGAAGTTTTCTTT	CASSYRPWTPENTEVFF
TRBJ2-7	TRBV29-1	-	few	TGCAGCGTTGAAGATCGCAGTCTCTCCTACGAGCAGTACTTC	CSVEDRSLSYEQYF
TRBJ2-7	TRBV7-2	-	few	TGTGCCAGCAGCGCCCAGGGGCGGTACTACGAGCAGTACTTC	CASSAQGRYYEQYF
TRBJ1-5	TRBV20-1	-	-	TGCAGTGCCGTGAGCCGGGGGCTAAATCAGCCCCAGCATTTT	CSAVSRGLNQPQHF
TRBJ2-5	TRBV20-1	TRBD2	few	TGCAGTGCTAGAGATCCCGGGACTAGCGGGGCGACCCAGTACTTC	CSARDPGTSGATQYF
TRBJ1-5	TRBV28	-	-	TGTGCCAGCAGTGGATTCCCACAGGGATCAGCTCAGCCCCAGCATTTT	CASSGFPQGSAQPQHF
TRBJ2-3	TRBV28	-	-	TGTGCCAGCACCTCGAGCGGCGCTAGCACAGATACGCAGTATTTT	CASTSSGASTDTQYF
TRBJ2-5	TRBV14	-	-	TGTGCCAGCAGCCGCCTAGGAGGGGGGTACCAAGAGACCCAGTACTTC	CASSRLGGGYQETQYF
TRBJ1-2	TRBV7-9	-	-	TGTGCCAGCAGCTTAGGGGGCAGATACTATGGCTACACCTTC	CASSLGGRYYGYTF